This T cell receptor (beta chain) was sequenced during a study of T cells in Graves' hyperthyroidism and ophthalmopathy. General study results and limits: Within blood appeared most thyroid clonotypes that had expanded above 0.001. Stable hyperthyroidism was told apart from ophthalmopathy by a model built on 13 V-J features.

In its sample, this clonotype was seen a few times. Its antigen remains unknown. V lost 4 bases to trimming and J lost 0 bases, with 9 bases between them. The CDR3 is 15 residues long. CDR1 is KGHDR, CDR2 SFDVKD, per germline. Any patient presenting with uncontrolled infection, other autoimmune disease, pregnancy or lactation was left out. Together with thyroid ultrasound, orbital computed tomography, serum thyroxine and TRAb, clinical symptoms were used for diagnoses. The CDR3 regions of TCR beta were amplified from RNA transcripts. An initial round of RT-PCR targeting the TCR CDR3 relied on the HTBI primer set. TCRdb called the multiplex PCR reads again in MiXCR, with one record for every CDR3 protein. The table lists 450,000 to 700,000 distinct CDR3 sequences, about 43% of them singletons.

Sample: peripheral blood or thyroid tissue (not recorded which). This TCR derives from an adult woman with Graves' disease, either hyperthyroidism or ophthalmopathy (not recorded which). The J gene is TRBJ1-5, the V gene TRBV24-1, with a tentative D call TRBD1 (6 bases). CDR3 sequence: CATSDPGASNQPQHF. CDR3 in DNA: TGTGCCACCAGTGACCCGGGGGCTAGCAATCAGCCCCAGCATTTT.